This T cell receptor beta chain was documented in a study of T cells in Graves' hyperthyroidism and ophthalmopathy. In the study overall: It was at initial diagnosis, before any treatment, that peripheral blood was collected.

For Graves' hyperthyroidism to be stable, ophthalmopathy could not progress within 18 months. Aged 18 to 65, the patients had hyperthyroidism that was newly diagnosed and had lasted under 2 months. Template material for amplifying TCR beta CDR3 regions consisted of RNA transcripts. The study used the HTBI primer set for a first-round RT-PCR of the TCR CDR3. TCRdb independently ran MiXCR on the multiplex PCR reads; one entry per CDR3 protein. The table includes over 700,000 distinct CDR3 sequences, roughly 37% detected once. CDR3 length equals 14 residues. Between the trimmed V and J ends, which lost 3 bases and 5 bases, there was a span of 12 bases. Germline loops: CDR1 SGDLS, CDR2 YYNGEE. Study-level findings and limits: Expanded thyroid clonotypes (above 0.001) were mostly also found in blood.

This clonotype appeared many times. Its antigen is still unknown. The chain links TRBV9 to TRBJ1-5; D is ambiguous. The TCR sequence derives from a young man with Graves' hyperthyroidism. The sequencing sample was made of blood. The CDR3 DNA reads TGTGCCAGCAGCGCCCATTTCAAGGATCAGCCCCAGCATTTT. Its translation: CASSAHFKDQPQHF.